This T cell receptor beta chain stems from a study of blood T cell repertoires in COVID-19. Whole-study context: COVID-19 samples from acute and convalescent phases originated in the United States, Italy and Spain. PBMCs, B-cell-depleted T cells, or T cells provided the cDNA or gDNA that made up the material.

Under the authors' procedure: Amplification of reference gene primers was used by the study to estimate nucleated cell counts. Clones were read by immunoSEQ multiplex PCR, and TCRdb kept only the in-frame ones, dropping some. That table supplies the V and J calls and clone size; D and trimming were determined from the DNA. The sample lists about 180,000 clones, about 87% seen once, with 4% to 5% in the top ten. The origin of this receptor is a woman younger than 45 with acute or convalescent COVID-19. Sequencing input: peripheral blood.

CDR3 DNA sequence: TGTGCCAGCAGGCCAGTTGCAACTAATGAAAAACTGTTTTTT. As protein: CASRPVATNEKLFF. The chain joins TRBV2 to TRBJ1-4; D not certain. CDR1 is SNHLY and CDR2 is FYNNEI in the germline V gene. V gave up 6 bases and J gave up 0 bases, with 8 bases separating them. There are 14 residues in the CDR3.